One sample yielded the 27 T cell receptor beta chains listed below, sequenced in a study of cytomegalovirus exposure and HLA in healthy donors (dated by TCRdb to 2015 to 2018). The method was the immunoSEQ multiplex PCR assay. Here the immuneACCESS table is served through TCRdb, limited to in-frame sequences with V and J called. Missing clones are a known gap in these copies; in checked studies unresolved V genes cover under half, and the rest lacks a known reason. The sample profile shows 50,000 or so clones; approximately 90% of them were found once. The top ten clonotypes cover around 8% of the sample. Sequencing was performed on PBMCs. The receptors derive from a woman between 18 and 29 years old in good health and CMV-seropositive.

The chain employs TRBV9 and TRBJ2-1; D is ambiguous. Germline loops: CDR1 SGDLS, CDR2 YYNGEE. Between the trimmed V and J ends, which lost 0 bases and 8 bases, there was a span of 6 bases. The CDR3 consists of 12 residues. The CDR3 loop is CASSVGPHEQFF. The CDR3 DNA reads TGTGCCAGCAGCGTAGGGCCCCATGAGCAGTTCTTC. The whole variable domain, filled in from reference TRBV9 and TRBJ2-1, reads DSGVTQTPKHLITATGQRVTLRCSPRSGDLSVYWYQQSLDQGLQFLIQYYNGEERAKGNILERFSAQQFPDLHSELNLSSLELGDSALYFCASSVGPHEQFFGPGTRLTVL.

The table lists this clone with a count of one. The gene calls are TRBV6-5 and TRBJ1-5, with 8 nucleotides matching TRBD1. The V and J ends lost 7 bases and 2 bases, in that order; junction bases with no gene match: 7. CDR1 is MNHEY, CDR2 SVGAGI, per germline. This CDR3 is built from 15 residues. The CDR3 sequence is CASNLETGGNQPQHF. The CDR3 DNA reads TGTGCCAGCAACTTAGAGACAGGGGGCAATCAGCCCCAGCATTTT.

CDR3 bases: TGTGCCAGCAGTTCGGGACAGGATATTTCACCCCTCCACTTT. It codes for CASSSGQDISPLHF. The chain has TRBV28 and TRBJ1-6, with 8 nucleotides matching TRBD1. CDR3 length equals 14 residues. Germline V CDR1 and CDR2: MDHEN, SYDVKM. J gave up 9 bases and V 4 bases, and 5 bases lay outside the gene matches.

V is TRBV4-3 and J is TRBJ2-7; D may be TRBD2 (5 bases). This CDR3 region has 15 residues. Germline assignment: CDR1 LGHNA and CDR2 YSLEER. V was pared by 2 bases and J by 1 base, with 12 bases between. The CDR3 DNA is TGCGCCAGCAGCCAAACCCCCACTAGGTCCTACGAGCAGTACTTC. It specifies CASSQTPTRSYEQYF.

This chain uses TRBV21-1 with TRBJ1-1. TRBV21-1 is a recognized pseudogene. The CDR3 spans 16 residues. The CDR3: CASSKEVTWGDTEAFF. The DNA for the CDR3 is TGTGCCAGCAGCAAAGAGGTCACCTGGGGGGACACTGAAGCTTTCTTT.

The chain joins TRBV5-1 to TRBJ1-6, with a possible D match to TRBD1 (6 bases). V was trimmed by 4 bases and J by 7 bases, leaving 9 bases between them. Germline V gene lookup returns CDR1 SGHRS and CDR2 YFSETQ. This CDR3 contains 13 residues. CDR3 loop: CASSGGRNSPLHF. CDR3 coding DNA: TGCGCCAGCAGCGGGGGCCGGAATTCACCCCTCCACTTT. The variable domain in full, with the rest retrieved from reference TRBV5-1 and TRBJ1-6, is KAGVTQTPRYLIKTRGQQVTLSCSPISGHRSVSWYQQTPGQGLQFLFEYFSETQRNKGNFPGRFSGRQFSNSRSEMNVSTLELGDSALYLCASSGGRNSPLHFGNGTRLTVT.

This rearrangement joins TRBV30 to TRBJ2-3; 9 positions agree with TRBD2. Germline lookup yields CDR1 GTSNPN and CDR2 SVGIG (reference sequence). The CDR3 spans 16 residues. The trim removed 0 bases at V and 4 bases at J, leaving 8 bases unmatched. In DNA form, the CDR3 reads TGTGCCTGGAGTGTTTTGTCCGGCGGGGGGGCAGATACGCAGTATTTT. It yields the protein CAWSVLSGGGADTQYF. Full variable domain (missing parts from reference TRBV30 and TRBJ2-3): SQTIHQWPATLVQPVGSPLSLECTVEGTSNPNLYWYRQAAGRGLQLLFYSVGIGQISSEVPQNLSASRPQDRQFILSSKKLLLSDSGFYLCAWSVLSGGGADTQYFGPGTRLTVL.

The chain joins TRBV7-9 to TRBJ2-3; D is possibly TRBD2 (5 bases). Germline values: CDR1 SEHNR, CDR2 FQNEAQ (reference sequence). Trimming pared 1 base from V and 10 bases from J, leaving 18 bases between. This CDR3 has 15 amino acids. This CDR3 reads CASSLGVLLERAQYF. Here the CDR3 DNA reads TGTGCCAGCAGCTTAGGGGTACTATTGGAGAGGGCGCAGTATTTT.

V usage is TRBV30 and J usage is TRBJ2-1; D gene ambiguous. The CDR3 contains 11 residues. The V end lost 2 bases, the J end lost 4 bases, and 3 bases lay between the germline ends. Germline V gene data show CDR1 as GTSNPN and CDR2 as SVGIG (reference sequence). CDR3 coding DNA: TGTGCCTGGAGTCCATACAATGAGCAGTTCTTC. Encoded protein: CAWSPYNEQFF.

The chain has TRBV5-1 and TRBJ2-5; 8 bases match TRBD2. V lost 3 bases and J lost 5; bases outside the gene matches: 9. CDR3 size: 15 residues. Germline V lookup: CDR1 SGHRS, CDR2 YFSETQ. CDR3 sequence reads: CASSSGGGNDETQYF. As DNA, the CDR3 is TGCGCCAGCAGCTCGGGAGGGGGAAATGACGAGACCCAGTACTTC.

The chain is built from TRBV5-5 and TRBJ2-7; no clear D. This CDR3 spans 12 amino acids. V dropped 4 bases and J dropped 5 bases, with 10 bases sitting between them. Germline values: CDR1 SGHKS, CDR2 YYEKEE (reference sequence). CDR3 in amino acids: CASSPLFDEQYF. CDR3 sequence (DNA): TGTGCCAGCAGCCCACTTTTCGACGAGCAGTACTTC.

This chain uses TRBV28 with TRBJ1-1; maybe TRBD1 (6 bases). The CDR3 spans 14 residues. Trimming removed 5 bases from V and 0 bases from J, with 10 bases in between. Germline assignment: CDR1 MDHEN and CDR2 SYDVKM. The CDR3 protein is CASSVYRVNTEAFF. The CDR3 bases are TGTGCCAGCAGTGTCTACAGGGTGAACACTGAAGCTTTCTTT.

This chain uses TRBV10-3 with TRBJ2-2, with a possible D match to TRBD1 (5 bases). CDR3 length equals 13 residues. The V end was cut by 11 bases, the J end by 5 bases, with 15 bases between. Germline assignment: CDR1 ENHRY and CDR2 SYGVKD. This CDR3 is CASTKGYTGELFF. CDR3 nucleotide sequence: TGTGCCTCGACCAAGGGGTATACCGGGGAGCTGTTTTTT.

The rearrangement uses TRBV29-1 and TRBJ2-5; D gene uncertain. CDR1 is SQVTM, CDR2 ANQGSEA, per germline. Trimming removed 4 bases at V and 2 bases at J, with 20 bases between. CDR3 length: 16 residues. The CDR3 DNA sequence: TGCAGCGTTGTGTCCCAGTTCAACCCTTTTCAAGAGACCCAGTACTTC. Translating gives CSVVSQFNPFQETQYF.

The chain couples TRBV2 to TRBJ2-1, with 15 positions matching TRBD2. Germline assignment: CDR1 SNHLY and CDR2 FYNNEI. V was clipped by 6 bases and J by 5 bases; unmatched bases: 8. The length of the CDR3 is 17 residues. The CDR3 nucleotides read TGTGCCAGCAGAGATTGGACTAGCGGGGGGGCCCACAATGAGCAGTTCTTC. It codes for CASRDWTSGGAHNEQFF.

The V call is TRBV18, the J call TRBJ2-5, with unresolved D. The germline V gene encodes CDR1 KGHSH and CDR2 LQKENI. Trimming left V 1 base short and J 4 bases short, with 10 bases between. The CDR3 totals 14 residues. The CDR3 nucleotides read TGTGCCAGCTCACCACGAGTACCGCGAGAGACCCAGTACTTC. Its translation: CASSPRVPRETQYF.

CDR3 residues: CASSLIDRLNTEAFF. CDR3 in DNA: TGTGCCAGCAGCTTGATCGACAGGCTTAACACTGAAGCTTTCTTT. This chain connects TRBV5-4 to TRBJ1-1, with a possible D match to TRBD1 (6 bases). The CDR3 totals 15 residues. In germline, CDR1 is SGHNT, CDR2 YYREEE (reference sequence). With 1 base removed from V and 2 bases from J, the gap between germline ends came to 12 bases.

Here the CDR3 reads CAISDGQLATGELFF. The CDR3 nucleotides are TGTGCCATCAGCGACGGACAGCTAGCCACCGGGGAGCTGTTTTTT. The chain couples TRBV10-3 to TRBJ2-2; perhaps TRBD1 as D (6 bases). This CDR3 is 15 amino acids long. Germline V gene data show CDR1 as ENHRY and CDR2 as SYGVKD. V gave up 6 bases and J gave up 4 bases, with 15 bases separating them.

The chain combines TRBV5-1 with TRBJ2-7; D is unclear. The CDR3 length is 13 residues. Deletions cut 3 bases from V and 7 bases from J, with 14 bases between. Germline loops: CDR1 SGHRS, CDR2 YFSETQ. The CDR3 DNA is TGCGCCAGCAGCTCGGTCGACACTCGGGAGCAGTACTTC. Its translation: CASSSVDTREQYF. Using reference TRBV5-1 and TRBJ2-7 for the parts outside the CDR3, the full variable domain is KAGVTQTPRYLIKTRGQQVTLSCSPISGHRSVSWYQQTPGQGLQFLFEYFSETQRNKGNFPGRFSGRQFSNSRSEMNVSTLELGDSALYLCASSSVDTREQYFGPGTRLTVT.

The chain combines TRBV7-2 with TRBJ2-7; possible D gene TRBD1, 5 bases. The V and J ends lost 2 bases and 4 bases respectively, with 18 bases between them. Germline CDR1 is SGHTA and CDR2 is FQGNSA. The CDR3 is 16 amino acids. This chain's CDR3 is CASSLFGQIPSYEQYF. The CDR3 DNA reads as TGTGCCAGCAGCTTATTCGGACAAATTCCCTCGTACGAGCAGTACTTC.

V and J are TRBV28 and TRBJ1-1; D uncertain. The CDR3 is 14 residues long. Trimming stripped 7 bases from V and 0 bases from J, with 12 bases between. CDR1 MDHEN and CDR2 SYDVKM come from the germline V gene. CDR3 DNA sequence: TGTGCCAGCAACCGGCGGAGACTGAACACTGAAGCTTTCTTT. Its translation is CASNRRRLNTEAFF.

J is TRBJ2-1 and V is TRBV9; the D gene is possibly TRBD2 (7 bases). There are 16 residues in the CDR3. Germline V lookup: CDR1 SGDLS, CDR2 YYNGEE. Trimming stripped 0 bases from V and 4 bases from J, with 14 bases between. The CDR3 protein is CASSVEWGGFYNEQFF. CDR3 sequence (DNA): TGTGCCAGCAGCGTAGAGTGGGGGGGCTTTTACAATGAGCAGTTCTTC.

V gene TRBV6-5 combines with J gene TRBJ2-5; the D gene is possibly TRBD2 (6 bases). Germline values: CDR1 MNHEY, CDR2 SVGAGI. The V end lost 0 bases, the J end lost 5 bases, and 10 bases lay between the germline ends. The CDR3 covers 14 residues. In DNA, the CDR3 is TGTGCCAGCAGTTACTCGATTGCGGGGGAGACCCAGTACTTC. It translates to CASSYSIAGETQYF.

This rearrangement joins TRBV5-4 to TRBJ2-5; the D is unclear. The germline CDR1 and CDR2 sequences are SGHNT and YYREEE (reference sequence). CDR3 size: 13 residues. The V and J ends lost 1 base and 2 bases respectively, with 6 bases between them. The CDR3 sequence: CASSLRQQETQYF. The CDR3 DNA sequence: TGTGCCAGCAGCTTGCGACAACAAGAGACCCAGTACTTC.

This clone was found once. V usage is TRBV5-6 and J usage is TRBJ1-1; 7 bases are a match to TRBD1. V lost 4 bases and J lost 7; bases outside the gene matches: 10. Germline lookup yields CDR1 SGHDT and CDR2 YYEEEE. This CDR3 comprises 14 residues. For the CDR3, the DNA is TGTGCCAGCAGCCCGAGGACAGGCGCGGTTGAAGCTTTCTTT. It encodes CASSPRTGAVEAFF.

This clone was seen a handful of times. The gene calls are TRBV5-1 and TRBJ1-6; 7 bases are a match to TRBD1. Germline V gene data show CDR1 as SGHRS and CDR2 as YFSETQ. The CDR3 extends over 14 amino acids. Trimming at V came to 7 bases and at J to 10 bases, leaving 11 bases not matched to a gene. The CDR3 nucleotides read TGCGCCAGCCGAGACAAGACAGGGAACTCACCCCTCCACTTT. Protein product: CASRDKTGNSPLHF.

J is TRBJ2-5 and V is TRBV7-2; D might be TRBD2 (6 bases). V lost 4 bases, J lost 5 bases, and 17 bases lay in between. Germline lookup yields CDR1 SGHTA and CDR2 FQGNSA. This CDR3 has 15 residues. The CDR3 sequence is CASSSTAGQYETQYF. The CDR3 coding sequence is TGTGCCAGCAGCTCCACAGCGGGTCAATATGAGACCCAGTACTTC.